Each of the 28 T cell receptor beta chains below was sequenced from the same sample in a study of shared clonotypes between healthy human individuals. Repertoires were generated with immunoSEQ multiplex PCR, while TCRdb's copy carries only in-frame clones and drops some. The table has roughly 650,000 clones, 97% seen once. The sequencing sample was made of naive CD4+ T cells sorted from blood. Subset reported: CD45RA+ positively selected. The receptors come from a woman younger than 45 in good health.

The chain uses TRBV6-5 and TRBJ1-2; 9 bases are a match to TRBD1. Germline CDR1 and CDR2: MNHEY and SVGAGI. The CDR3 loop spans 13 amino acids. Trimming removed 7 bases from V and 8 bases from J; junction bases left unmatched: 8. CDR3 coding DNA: TGTGCCAGCACCCAAGGGACAGGGCAAGGCTACACCTTC. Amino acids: CASTQGTGQGYTF.

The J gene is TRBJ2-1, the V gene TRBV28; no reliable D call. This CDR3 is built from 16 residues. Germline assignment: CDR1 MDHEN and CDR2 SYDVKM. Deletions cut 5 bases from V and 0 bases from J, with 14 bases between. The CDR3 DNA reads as TGTGCCAGCAGTGACTGGACGAGAAGCTCCTACAATGAGCAGTTCTTC. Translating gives CASSDWTRSSYNEQFF.

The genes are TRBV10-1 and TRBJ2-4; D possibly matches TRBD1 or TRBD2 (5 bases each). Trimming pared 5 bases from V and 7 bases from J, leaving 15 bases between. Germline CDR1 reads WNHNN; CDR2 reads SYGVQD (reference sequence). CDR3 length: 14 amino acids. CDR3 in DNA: TGCGCCAGCAGTACGGGGCCCATAGGGAACATTCAGTACTTC. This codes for CASSTGPIGNIQYF.

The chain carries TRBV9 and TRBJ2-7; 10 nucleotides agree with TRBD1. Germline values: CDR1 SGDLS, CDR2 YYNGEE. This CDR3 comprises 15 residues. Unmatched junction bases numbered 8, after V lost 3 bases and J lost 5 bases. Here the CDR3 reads CASSAPTGGKNEQYF. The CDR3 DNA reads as TGTGCCAGCAGCGCGCCGACAGGGGGCAAAAACGAGCAGTACTTC.

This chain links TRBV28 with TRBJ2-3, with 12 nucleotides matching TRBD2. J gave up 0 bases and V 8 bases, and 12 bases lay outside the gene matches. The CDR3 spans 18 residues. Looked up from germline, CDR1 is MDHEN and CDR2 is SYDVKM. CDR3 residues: CASPPTSGRPYSTDTQYF. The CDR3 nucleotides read TGTGCCAGCCCCCCAACTAGCGGGAGGCCATATAGCACAGATACGCAGTATTTT.

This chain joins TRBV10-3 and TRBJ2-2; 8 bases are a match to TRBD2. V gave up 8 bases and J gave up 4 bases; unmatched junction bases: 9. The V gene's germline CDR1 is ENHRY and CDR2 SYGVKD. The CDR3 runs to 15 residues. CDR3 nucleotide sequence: TGTGCCATCGGGTCAGGCGGGAGGATCACCGGGGAGCTGTTTTTT. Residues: CAIGSGGRITGELFF.

The CDR3 DNA sequence: TGTGCCAGCAGCCCCCGGGGCGATGAAAAACTGTTTTTT. This codes for CASSPRGDEKLFF. This chain uses TRBV7-9 with TRBJ1-4; D might be TRBD1 (5 bases). Germline lookup yields CDR1 SEHNR and CDR2 FQNEAQ (reference sequence). Trimming removed 5 bases from V and 6 bases from J, with 10 bases in between. The CDR3 consists of 13 residues.

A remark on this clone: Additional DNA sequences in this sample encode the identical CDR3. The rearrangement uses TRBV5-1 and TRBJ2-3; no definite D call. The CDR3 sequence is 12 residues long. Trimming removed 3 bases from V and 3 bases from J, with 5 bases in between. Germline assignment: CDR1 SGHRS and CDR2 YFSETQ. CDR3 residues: CASSSGTDTQYF. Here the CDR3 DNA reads TGCGCCAGCAGCTCCGGGACAGATACGCAGTATTTT.

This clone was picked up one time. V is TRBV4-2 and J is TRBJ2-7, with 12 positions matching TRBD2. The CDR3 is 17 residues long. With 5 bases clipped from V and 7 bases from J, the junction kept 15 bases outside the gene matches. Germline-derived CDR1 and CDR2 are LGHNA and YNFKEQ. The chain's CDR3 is CASSSRVWTSGIQEQYF. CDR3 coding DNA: TGTGCCAGCAGCTCCAGAGTCTGGACTAGCGGGATCCAAGAGCAGTACTTC.

The CDR3 DNA reads TGTGCCAGCAGACTGACAGGGGGAGTCCACGAGCAGTACTTC. This codes for CASRLTGGVHEQYF. The chain has TRBV7-9 and TRBJ2-7; 9 bases fit TRBD1. This CDR3 comprises 14 residues. The V and J ends lost 6 bases and 5 bases, in that order; junction bases with no gene match: 8. CDR1 is SEHNR, CDR2 FQNEAQ, per germline (reference sequence).

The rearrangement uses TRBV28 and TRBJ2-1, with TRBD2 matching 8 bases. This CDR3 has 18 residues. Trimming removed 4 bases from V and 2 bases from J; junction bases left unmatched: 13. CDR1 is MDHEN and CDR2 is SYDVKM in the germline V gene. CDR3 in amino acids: CASSSSSGSWVAYNEQFF. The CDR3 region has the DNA TGTGCCAGCAGTTCGTCCAGCGGGAGTTGGGTCGCCTACAATGAGCAGTTCTTC.

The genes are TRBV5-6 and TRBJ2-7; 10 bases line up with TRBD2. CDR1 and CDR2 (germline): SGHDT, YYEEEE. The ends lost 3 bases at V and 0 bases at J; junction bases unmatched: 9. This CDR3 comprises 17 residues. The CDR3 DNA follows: TGTGCCAGCAGCTCCGGACTAGCGGTCCTATACTCCTACGAGCAGTACTTC. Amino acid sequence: CASSSGLAVLYSYEQYF.

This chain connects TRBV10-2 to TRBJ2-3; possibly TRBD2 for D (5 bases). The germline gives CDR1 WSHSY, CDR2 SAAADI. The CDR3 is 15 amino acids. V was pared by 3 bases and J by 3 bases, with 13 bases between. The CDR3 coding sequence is TGCGCCAGCAGTGACCGAGCCCGGGGAACAGATACGCAGTATTTT. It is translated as CASSDRARGTDTQYF.

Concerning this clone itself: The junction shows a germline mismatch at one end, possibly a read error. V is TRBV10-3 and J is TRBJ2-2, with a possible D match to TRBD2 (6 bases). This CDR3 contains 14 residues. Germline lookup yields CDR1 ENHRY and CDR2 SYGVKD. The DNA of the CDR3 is TGTGCCAGCAGTGGGACTTCGAACACCGGGGAGCTGTTTTTT. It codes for CASSGTSNTGELFF.

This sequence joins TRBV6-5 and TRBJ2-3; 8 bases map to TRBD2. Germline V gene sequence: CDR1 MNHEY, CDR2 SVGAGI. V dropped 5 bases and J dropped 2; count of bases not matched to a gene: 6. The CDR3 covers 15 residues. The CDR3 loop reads CASSRSGTLTDTQYF. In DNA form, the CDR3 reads TGTGCCAGCAGTCGTAGCGGGACCCTCACAGATACGCAGTATTTT.

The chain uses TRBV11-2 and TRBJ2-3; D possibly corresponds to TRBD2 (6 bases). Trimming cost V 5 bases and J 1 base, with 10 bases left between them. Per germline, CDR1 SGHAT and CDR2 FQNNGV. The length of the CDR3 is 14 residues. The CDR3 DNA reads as TGTGCCAGCAGCACGAGGGAGGGCACAGATACGCAGTATTTT. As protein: CASSTREGTDTQYF.

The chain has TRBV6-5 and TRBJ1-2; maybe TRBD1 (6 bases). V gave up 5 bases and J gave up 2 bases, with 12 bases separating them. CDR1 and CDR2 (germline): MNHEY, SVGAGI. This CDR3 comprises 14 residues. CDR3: CASSRNRVNYGYTF. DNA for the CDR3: TGTGCCAGCAGTCGGAACAGGGTCAACTATGGCTACACCTTC.

The CDR3 sequence: CASSANILVTEAFF. In DNA, the CDR3 is TGTGCCAGCAGTGCAAACATTCTGGTTACTGAAGCTTTCTTT. The chain combines TRBV27 with TRBJ1-1, with D unresolved. From germline, CDR1 is MNHEY and CDR2 SMNVEV (reference sequence). The V end lost 5 bases, the J end lost 5 bases, and 15 bases lay between the germline ends. This CDR3 is 14 amino acids long.

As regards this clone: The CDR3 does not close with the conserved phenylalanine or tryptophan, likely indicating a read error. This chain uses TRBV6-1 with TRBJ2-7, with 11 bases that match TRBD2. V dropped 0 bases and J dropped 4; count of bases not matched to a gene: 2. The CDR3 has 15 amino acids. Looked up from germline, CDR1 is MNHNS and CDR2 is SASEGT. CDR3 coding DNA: TGTGCCAGCAGTGAAGCGGCTAGCGGGAGGTACGAGCAGTACTCC. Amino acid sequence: CASSEAASGRYEQYS.

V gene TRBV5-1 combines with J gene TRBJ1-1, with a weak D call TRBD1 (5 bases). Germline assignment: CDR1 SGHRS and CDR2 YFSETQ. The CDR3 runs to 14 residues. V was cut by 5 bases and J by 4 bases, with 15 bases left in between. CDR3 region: CASSLGGSATEAFF. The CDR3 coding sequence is TGCGCCAGCAGTCTGGGGGGGTCAGCCACTGAAGCTTTCTTT.

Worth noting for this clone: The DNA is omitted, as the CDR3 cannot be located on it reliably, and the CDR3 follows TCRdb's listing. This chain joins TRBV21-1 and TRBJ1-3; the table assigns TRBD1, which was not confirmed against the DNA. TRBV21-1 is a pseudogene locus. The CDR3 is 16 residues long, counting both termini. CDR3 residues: CASKTPTVASGNTIYF.

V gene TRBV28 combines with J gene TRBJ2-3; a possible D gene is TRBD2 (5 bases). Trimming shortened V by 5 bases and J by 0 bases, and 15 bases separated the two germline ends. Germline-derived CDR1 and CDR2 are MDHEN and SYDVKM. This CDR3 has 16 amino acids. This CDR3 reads CASSAPGSPSTDTQYF. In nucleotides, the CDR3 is TGTGCCAGCAGTGCCCCGGGGTCGCCTAGCACAGATACGCAGTATTTT. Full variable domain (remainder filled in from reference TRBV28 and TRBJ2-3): DVKVTQSSRYLVKRTGEKVFLECVQDMDHENMFWYRQDPGLGLRLIYFSYDVKMKEKGDIPEGYSVSREKKERFSLILESASTNQTSMYLCASSAPGSPSTDTQYFGPGTRLTVL.

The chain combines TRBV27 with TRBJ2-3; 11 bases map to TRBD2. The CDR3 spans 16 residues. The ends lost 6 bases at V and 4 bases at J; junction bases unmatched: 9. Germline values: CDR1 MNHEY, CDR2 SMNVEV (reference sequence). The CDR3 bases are TGTGCCAGCAGCTGGGGGCCGGGACTAGCGGCAGATACGCAGTATTTT. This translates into CASSWGPGLAADTQYF.

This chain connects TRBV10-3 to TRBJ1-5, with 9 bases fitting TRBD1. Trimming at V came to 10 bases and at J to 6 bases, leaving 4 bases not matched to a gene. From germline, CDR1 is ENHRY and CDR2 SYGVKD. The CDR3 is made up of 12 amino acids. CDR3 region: CATQGAGQPQHF. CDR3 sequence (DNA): TGTGCCACACAGGGGGCGGGTCAGCCCCAGCATTTT.

CDR3 sequence reads: CASSRGGGKDTEAFF. Written as DNA, the CDR3 is TGTGCCAGCAGCCGCGGGGGGGGCAAGGACACTGAAGCTTTCTTT. V usage is TRBV7-6 and J usage is TRBJ1-1, with D possibly being TRBD1 (6 bases). CDR1 and CDR2 (germline): SGHVS, FNYEAQ. Between the trimmed V and J ends, which lost 5 bases and 3 bases, there was a span of 16 bases. CDR3 length: 15 amino acids.

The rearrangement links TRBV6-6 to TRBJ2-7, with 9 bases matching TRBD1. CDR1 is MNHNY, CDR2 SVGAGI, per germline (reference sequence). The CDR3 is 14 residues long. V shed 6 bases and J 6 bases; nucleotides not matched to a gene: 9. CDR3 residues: CASSTGQGFFEQYF. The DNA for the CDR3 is TGTGCCAGCAGCACGGGACAGGGTTTTTTCGAGCAGTACTTC.

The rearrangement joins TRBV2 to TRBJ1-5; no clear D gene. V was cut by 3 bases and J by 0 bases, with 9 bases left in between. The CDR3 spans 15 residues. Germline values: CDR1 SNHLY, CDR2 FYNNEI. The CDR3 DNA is TGTGCCAGCAGTGAGCTCCCAAATAGCAATCAGCCCCAGCATTTT. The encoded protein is CASSELPNSNQPQHF.

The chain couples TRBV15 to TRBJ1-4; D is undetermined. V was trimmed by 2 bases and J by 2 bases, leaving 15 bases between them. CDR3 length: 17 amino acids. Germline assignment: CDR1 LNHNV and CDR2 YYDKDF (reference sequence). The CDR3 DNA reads TGTGCCACCAGCAGAAACGACGGTCTCGGGACTAATGAAAAACTGTTTTTT. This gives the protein CATSRNDGLGTNEKLFF.